Following are 7 T cell receptor beta chains from one sample sequenced in a study of cytomegalovirus exposure and HLA in healthy donors. Sequencing used immunoSEQ multiplex PCR; TCRdb keeps in-frame clones, though not all of them. The table has 200,000 to 250,000 clones, around nine tenths seen once. Sample: PBMCs. The receptors stem from a woman aged 18-29 years in good health and CMV-seronegative.

This sequence joins TRBV21-1 and TRBJ1-5. TRBV21-1 is a documented pseudogene. This CDR3 has 9 residues. The CDR3 here is CASNRPQHF. The DNA of the CDR3 is TGTGCCAGCAATCGGCCCCAGCATTTT.

There are a few counts of this clone. The chain has TRBV7-3 and TRBJ1-5, with 7 bases fitting TRBD1. Trimming took 5 bases from V and 6 from J; bases not matched to a gene: 1. From germline, CDR1 is SGHTA and CDR2 FQGTGA. This CDR3 has 12 amino acids. The DNA of the CDR3 is TGTGCCAGCAGCGGGACAGCTCAGCCCCAGCATTTT. Translated, it gives CASSGTAQPQHF.

In nucleotides, the CDR3 is TGTGCCAGCAGTGGGGCAGGCATCTATCAGCCCCAGCATTTT. It translates to CASSGAGIYQPQHF. V gene TRBV6-1 combines with J gene TRBJ1-5; no firm D call. The V and J ends lost 4 bases and 5 bases respectively, with 12 bases between them. The CDR3 length is 14 residues. CDR1 is MNHNS, CDR2 SASEGT, per germline.

The V gene is TRBV27, the J gene TRBJ1-2, with TRBD1 matching 11 bases. Germline CDR1 and CDR2: MNHEY and SMNVEV (reference sequence). Germline trimming cut 8 bases from V and 5 bases from J; bases unmatched to any gene: 1. This CDR3 has 12 residues. CDR3 sequence reads: CASGDRGYGYTF. DNA for the CDR3: TGTGCCAGCGGGGACAGGGGGTATGGCTACACCTTC.

This rearrangement joins TRBV6-1 to TRBJ2-1, with 14 positions matching TRBD2. The CDR3 loop spans 15 amino acids. Looked up from germline, CDR1 is MNHNS and CDR2 is SASEGT. Germline trimming cut 6 bases from V and 9 bases from J; bases unmatched to any gene: 7. This CDR3 is CASSPTSGRGGEQFF. CDR3 coding DNA: TGTGCCAGCAGCCCGACTAGCGGGAGGGGCGGTGAGCAGTTCTTC.

The CDR3 region is CASSIQGKQETQYF. The DNA of the CDR3 is TGCGCCAGCAGCATACAGGGGAAACAAGAGACCCAGTACTTC. This rearrangement joins TRBV5-1 to TRBJ2-5, with 7 positions matching TRBD1. The CDR3 is 14 amino acids. The trim removed 4 bases at V and 2 bases at J, leaving 5 bases unmatched. Germline lookup yields CDR1 SGHRS and CDR2 YFSETQ.

V is TRBV27 and J is TRBJ1-2; D is possibly TRBD1 (6 bases). V was trimmed by 5 bases and J by 4 bases, leaving 14 bases between them. The CDR3 sequence is 14 residues long. The V gene's germline CDR1 is MNHEY and CDR2 SMNVEV (reference sequence). The CDR3 loop is CASSLTGYGYGYTF. The CDR3 nucleotides read TGTGCCAGCAGTCTCACAGGGTACGGCTATGGCTACACCTTC.